One sample yielded the 12 T cell receptor beta chains listed below, sequenced in a study of T cells in tuberculosis. The protocol was immunoSEQ multiplex PCR, while the TCRdb copy is restricted to in-frame clones and leaves out a portion. The table shows some 28,000 clones, with about 90% occurring only once. The specimen was PBMCs. The receptors were gathered from a donor aged 10-29 years with latent tuberculosis or without tuberculosis infection.

V and J are TRBV5-5 and TRBJ1-1, with 9 bases fitting TRBD1. Germline assignment: CDR1 SGHKS and CDR2 YYEKEE (reference sequence). V shed 2 bases and J 3 bases; nucleotides not matched to a gene: 5. The CDR3 length is 15 residues. The CDR3 sequence: CASSFRDREDTEAFF. The CDR3 DNA is TGTGCCAGCAGCTTCAGGGACAGGGAGGACACTGAAGCTTTCTTT.

The chain joins TRBV25-1 to TRBJ2-7; TRBD1 aligns across 10 bases. J gave up 3 bases and V 5 bases, and 7 bases lay outside the gene matches. The CDR3 has 15 residues. CDR1 MGHDK and CDR2 SYGVNS come from the germline V gene. CDR3 DNA: TGTGCCAGCAGTCTCGCGGGACAGGGGTTCTACGAGCAGTACTTC. Amino acid sequence: CASSLAGQGFYEQYF.

This chain uses TRBV5-1 with TRBJ2-5; 8 bases line up with TRBD1. The CDR3 loop spans 15 amino acids. V was clipped by 1 base and J by 1 base; unmatched bases: 3. Germline lookup yields CDR1 SGHRS and CDR2 YFSETQ. The CDR3 DNA is TGCGCCAGCAGCTTGTTTCAGGGGGCCCAAGAGACCCAGTACTTC. This sequence encodes CASSLFQGAQETQYF.

The chain links TRBV29-1 to TRBJ1-1, with TRBD1 identical over 9 bases. CDR3 size: 16 residues. Germline values: CDR1 SQVTM, CDR2 ANQGSEA. V trimming: 6 bases; J trimming: 4 bases; junction bases outside the gene matches: 15. CDR3 sequence: CSVGGTDLTGGTEAFF. CDR3 coding DNA: TGCAGCGTGGGCGGGACAGACCTGACAGGGGGCACTGAAGCTTTCTTT.

This chain joins TRBV5-6 and TRBJ2-1; 11 bases are a match to TRBD2. V lost 7 bases, J lost 9 bases, and 15 bases stayed unmatched. The CDR3 is made up of 16 amino acids. CDR1 SGHDT and CDR2 YYEEEE come from the germline V gene. The CDR3 sequence is CASARPLAGGRGEQFF. The CDR3 nucleotides read TGTGCCAGCGCCAGACCCTTAGCGGGGGGGCGGGGTGAGCAGTTCTTC.

In DNA form, the CDR3 reads TGTGCCAGCTCACACGAGACAGGGGTAATTGACTATGGCTACACCTTC. Its protein product is CASSHETGVIDYGYTF. The chain combines TRBV18 with TRBJ1-2, with 8 bases identical to TRBD1. Losses at the gene ends were 4 bases for V and 3 bases for J; bases not matched to a gene: 10. The V gene's germline CDR1 is KGHSH and CDR2 LQKENI. This CDR3 spans 16 amino acids.

This chain connects TRBV10-3 to TRBJ2-3; 7 bases are shared with TRBD2. Germline CDR1 ENHRY, CDR2 SYGVKD. Trimming took 5 bases from V and 4 from J; bases not matched to a gene: 9. CDR3 length: 15 residues. The CDR3 DNA sequence: TGTGCCATCAGTCTGGTGCTAGCGGCCCCAGATACGCAGTATTTT. This codes for CAISLVLAAPDTQYF.

The rearrangement uses TRBV11-2 and TRBJ1-2, with a possible D match to TRBD1 (6 bases). Germline values: CDR1 SGHAT, CDR2 FQNNGV. The V end lost 6 bases, the J end lost 4 bases, and 12 bases lay between the germline ends. The CDR3 is made up of 13 amino acids. CDR3 in amino acids: CASSTGGGYGYTF. The CDR3 nucleotides are TGTGCCAGCAGTACTGGGGGCGGCTATGGCTACACCTTC.

Only one count was recorded for this clone. The rearrangement uses TRBV19 and TRBJ1-1, with TRBD1 matching 7 bases. Germline CDR1 LNHDA, CDR2 SQIVND (reference sequence). This CDR3 has 13 amino acids. J was trimmed by 7 bases and V by 1 base; bases with no gene match: 3. CDR3 nucleotide sequence: TGTGCCAGTAGTATAGGGGGACAGCGTGAAGCTTTCTTT. Protein product: CASSIGGQREAFF.

The chain links TRBV11-1 to TRBJ2-2, with TRBD2 matching over 8 bases. Germline values: CDR1 SGHAT, CDR2 FQDESV (reference sequence). The CDR3 has 14 residues. The trim removed 1 base at V and 7 bases at J, leaving 2 bases unmatched. The CDR3 loop reads CASSLDSGGGELFF. The CDR3 coding sequence is TGTGCCAGCAGCTTAGACAGCGGGGGCGGGGAGCTGTTTTTT.

This clone occurred a few times. The CDR3, as DNA: TGTGCCAGCTCACCGCTAGGTGAGACCCAGTACTTC. This sequence encodes CASSPLGETQYF. This rearrangement joins TRBV18 to TRBJ2-5; D gene unclear. V lost 3 bases and J lost 5, with 7 bases in between. The germline CDR1 and CDR2 sequences are KGHSH and LQKENI. CDR3 length equals 12 residues. Together with reference TRBV18 and TRBJ2-5, the CDR3 gives the full variable domain: NAGVMQNPRHLVRRRGQEARLRCSPMKGHSHVYWYRQLPEEGLKFMVYLQKENIIDESGMPKERFSAEFPKEGPSILRIQQVVRGDSAAYFCASSPLGETQYFGPGTRLLVL.

V and J are TRBV28 and TRBJ1-5, with D maybe TRBD1 (6 bases). The CDR3 spans 13 residues. Per the germline V gene, CDR1 is MDHEN and CDR2 is SYDVKM. Trimming pared 5 bases from V and 6 bases from J, leaving 11 bases between. CDR3 region: CASSTRGAQPQHF. The CDR3, as DNA: TGTGCCAGCAGTACGCGGGGGGCTCAGCCCCAGCATTTT.